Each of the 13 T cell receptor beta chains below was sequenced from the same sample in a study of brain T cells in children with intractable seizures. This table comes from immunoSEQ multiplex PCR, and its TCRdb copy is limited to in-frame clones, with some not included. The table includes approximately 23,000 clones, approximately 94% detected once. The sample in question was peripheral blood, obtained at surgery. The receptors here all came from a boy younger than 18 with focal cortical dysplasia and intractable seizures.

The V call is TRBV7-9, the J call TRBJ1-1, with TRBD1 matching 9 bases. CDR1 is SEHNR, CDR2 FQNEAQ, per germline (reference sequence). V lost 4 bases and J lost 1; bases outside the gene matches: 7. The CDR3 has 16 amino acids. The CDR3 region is CASSSGQGGKNTEAFF. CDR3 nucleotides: TGTGCCAGCAGCTCGGGACAGGGTGGCAAGAACACTGAAGCTTTCTTT.

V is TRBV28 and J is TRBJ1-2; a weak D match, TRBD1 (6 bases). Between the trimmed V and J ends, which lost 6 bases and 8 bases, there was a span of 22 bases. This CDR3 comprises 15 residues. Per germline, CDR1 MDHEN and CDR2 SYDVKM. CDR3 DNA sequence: TGTGCCAGCAGCCCCCCTCCACGGGGGGCTAGGGGCTACACCTTC. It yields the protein CASSPPPRGARGYTF.

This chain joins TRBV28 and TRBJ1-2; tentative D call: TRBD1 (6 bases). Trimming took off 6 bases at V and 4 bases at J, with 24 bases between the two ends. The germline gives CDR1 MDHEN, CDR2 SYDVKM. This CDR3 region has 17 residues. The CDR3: CASRRTDGGRFSYGYTF. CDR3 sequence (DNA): TGTGCCAGCAGGCGTACGGACGGGGGGCGCTTCAGCTATGGCTACACCTTC.

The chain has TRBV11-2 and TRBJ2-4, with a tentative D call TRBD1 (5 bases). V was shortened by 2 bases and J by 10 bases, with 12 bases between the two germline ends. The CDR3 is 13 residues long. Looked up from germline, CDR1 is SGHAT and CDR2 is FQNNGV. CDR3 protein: CASSLSAGRIQYF. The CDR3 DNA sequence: TGTGCCAGCAGCTTATCAGCAGGGCGGATTCAGTACTTC.

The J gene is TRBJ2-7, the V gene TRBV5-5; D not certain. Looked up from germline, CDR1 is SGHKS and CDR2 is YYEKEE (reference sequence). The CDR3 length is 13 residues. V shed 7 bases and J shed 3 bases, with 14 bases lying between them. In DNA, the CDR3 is TGTGCCAGCGGTAACTCAGAATACTACGAGCAGTACTTC. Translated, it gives CASGNSEYYEQYF.

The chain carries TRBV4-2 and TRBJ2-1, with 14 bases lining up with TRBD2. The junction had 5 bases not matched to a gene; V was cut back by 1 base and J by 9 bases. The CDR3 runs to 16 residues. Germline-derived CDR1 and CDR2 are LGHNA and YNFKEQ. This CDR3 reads CASSQALTSGRAEQFF. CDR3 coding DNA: TGTGCCAGCAGCCAAGCGTTGACTAGCGGGAGGGCTGAGCAGTTCTTC.

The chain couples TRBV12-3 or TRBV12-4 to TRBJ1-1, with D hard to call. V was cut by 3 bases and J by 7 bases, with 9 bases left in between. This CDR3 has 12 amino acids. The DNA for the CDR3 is TGTGCCAGCAGTTTGCTGTCCGTTGAAGCTTTCTTT. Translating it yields CASSLLSVEAFF.

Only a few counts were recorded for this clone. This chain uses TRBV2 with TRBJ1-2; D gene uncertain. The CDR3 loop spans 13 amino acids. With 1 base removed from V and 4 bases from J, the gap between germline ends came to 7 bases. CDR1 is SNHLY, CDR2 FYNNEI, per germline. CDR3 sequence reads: CASSEVDIYGYTF. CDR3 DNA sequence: TGTGCCAGCAGTGAAGTCGACATCTATGGCTACACCTTC.

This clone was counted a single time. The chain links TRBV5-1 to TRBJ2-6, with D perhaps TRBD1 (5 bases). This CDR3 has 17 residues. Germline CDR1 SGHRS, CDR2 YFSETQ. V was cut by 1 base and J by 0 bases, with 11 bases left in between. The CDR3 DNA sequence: TGCGCCAGCAGCTTGACAGGTTCACACTCTGGGGCCAACGTCCTGACTTTC. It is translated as CASSLTGSHSGANVLTF.

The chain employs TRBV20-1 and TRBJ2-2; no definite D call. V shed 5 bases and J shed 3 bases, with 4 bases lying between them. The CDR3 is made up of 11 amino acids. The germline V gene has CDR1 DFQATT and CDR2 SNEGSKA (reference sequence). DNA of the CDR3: TGCAGTGCTTTTTACACCGGGGAGCTGTTTTTT. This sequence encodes CSAFYTGELFF.

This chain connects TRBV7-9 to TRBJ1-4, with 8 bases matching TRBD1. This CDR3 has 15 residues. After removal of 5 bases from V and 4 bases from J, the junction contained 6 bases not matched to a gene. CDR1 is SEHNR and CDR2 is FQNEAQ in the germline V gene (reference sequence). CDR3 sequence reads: CASSPQGAVNEKLFF. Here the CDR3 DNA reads TGTGCCAGCAGCCCGCAGGGGGCTGTTAATGAAAAACTGTTTTTT.

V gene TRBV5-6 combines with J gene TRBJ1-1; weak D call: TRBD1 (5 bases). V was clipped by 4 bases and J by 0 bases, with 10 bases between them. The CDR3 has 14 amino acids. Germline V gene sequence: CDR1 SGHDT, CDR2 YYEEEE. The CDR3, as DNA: TGTGCCAGCAGCACCGGGACGGTGAACACTGAAGCTTTCTTT. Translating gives CASSTGTVNTEAFF.

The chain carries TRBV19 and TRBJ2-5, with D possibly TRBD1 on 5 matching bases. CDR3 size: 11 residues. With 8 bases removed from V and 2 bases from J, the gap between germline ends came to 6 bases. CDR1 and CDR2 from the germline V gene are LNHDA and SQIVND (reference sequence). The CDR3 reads CASGQQETQYF. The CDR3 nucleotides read TGTGCCAGTGGACAACAAGAGACCCAGTACTTC.